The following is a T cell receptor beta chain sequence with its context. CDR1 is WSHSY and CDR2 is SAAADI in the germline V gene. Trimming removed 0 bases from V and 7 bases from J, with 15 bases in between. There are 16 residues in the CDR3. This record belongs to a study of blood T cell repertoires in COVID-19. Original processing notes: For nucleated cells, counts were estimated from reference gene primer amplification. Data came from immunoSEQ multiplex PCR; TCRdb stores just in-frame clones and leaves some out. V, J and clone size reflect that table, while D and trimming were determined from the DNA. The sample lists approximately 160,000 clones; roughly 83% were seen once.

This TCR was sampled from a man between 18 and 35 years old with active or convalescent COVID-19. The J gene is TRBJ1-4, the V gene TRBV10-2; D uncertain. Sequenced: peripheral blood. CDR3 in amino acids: CASSESGTGRAEKLFF. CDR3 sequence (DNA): TGCGCCAGCAGTGAGTCCGGAACCGGGAGGGCTGAAAAACTGTTTTTT.